The next 8 T cell receptor beta chains were all read from a single sample in a study of shared clonotypes between healthy human individuals. Assay: immunoSEQ multiplex PCR; the TCRdb copy retains only in-frame clones and omits some. The table shows over 850,000 clones, with 78% occurring only once. The source material was memory CD4+ T cells from PBMCs. Subset: CD45RA-negative fraction. The receptor set was obtained from a man between 18 and 35 years old in good health. Some clones in this sample may be carry-over from other donors' samples.

This clone was detected only a few times. The chain carries TRBV2 and TRBJ2-7; TRBD2 is a possible D gene (5 bases). Between the trimmed V and J ends, which lost 8 bases and 6 bases, there was a span of 17 bases. CDR3 length: 13 amino acids. Germline V gives CDR1 SNHLY, CDR2 FYNNEI. The CDR3 sequence is CASHGTRWGEQYF. CDR3 coding DNA: TGTGCCAGCCATGGAACTAGGTGGGGCGAGCAGTACTTC.

This clone was found once. The chain combines TRBV6-1 with TRBJ2-3; a possible D gene is TRBD2 (6 bases). There are 13 residues in the CDR3. The V gene's germline CDR1 is MNHNS and CDR2 SASEGT. V gave up 1 base and J gave up 8 bases, with 10 bases separating them. The CDR3 DNA follows: TGTGCCAGCAGTGAAGAAACGGGAGCTACGCAGTATTTT. This gives the protein CASSEETGATQYF.

This chain links TRBV2 with TRBJ1-1, with 7 bases identical to TRBD1. The V gene end was trimmed by 6 bases and the J gene end by 11 bases; junction bases not matched to a gene: 12. The CDR3 is 13 residues long. Germline V gene data show CDR1 as SNHLY and CDR2 as FYNNEI. CDR3 DNA: TGTGCCAGCAGCCTACCTCGACAGGGCTCGGCTTTCTTT. It yields the protein CASSLPRQGSAFF.

In this sample, this clone turned up once. This chain links TRBV28 with TRBJ1-5; 10 nucleotides match TRBD1. The V gene end was trimmed by 5 bases and the J gene end by 5 bases; junction bases not matched to a gene: 6. Germline V gene sequence: CDR1 MDHEN, CDR2 SYDVKM. There are 15 residues in the CDR3. The CDR3 DNA follows: TGTGCCAGCAGTGAGGGACAGGGGTATTATCAGCCCCAGCATTTT. It codes for CASSEGQGYYQPQHF.

J is TRBJ1-2 and V is TRBV28; D is undetermined. The V end was cut by 5 bases, the J end by 2 bases, with 12 bases between. Germline-derived CDR1 and CDR2 are MDHEN and SYDVKM. This CDR3 comprises 14 residues. CDR3 residues: CASSTPSGNYGYTF. As DNA, the CDR3 is TGTGCCAGCAGTACCCCGTCGGGGAACTATGGCTACACCTTC.

The rearrangement joins TRBV5-8 to TRBJ2-1, with 7 positions matching TRBD1. The CDR3 has 15 residues. Germline-derived CDR1 and CDR2 are SGHTS and YDEGEE. V was clipped by 5 bases and J by 5 bases; unmatched bases: 10. The CDR3 region is CASRAAQGKDNEQFF. CDR3 DNA: TGTGCCAGCAGGGCCGCACAGGGGAAGGACAATGAGCAGTTCTTC.

About this clone itself: The sample has other DNA sequences that encode this CDR3 too. The chain is built from TRBV2 and TRBJ2-7; 9 bases agree with TRBD2. The CDR3 consists of 16 residues. The trim removed 1 base at V and 1 base at J, leaving 5 bases unmatched. Germline loops: CDR1 SNHLY, CDR2 FYNNEI. CDR3: CASSEEGLAGSYEQYF. The CDR3 DNA sequence: TGTGCCAGCAGTGAAGAGGGCCTAGCGGGGTCCTACGAGCAGTACTTC. The full variable domain, in which reference TRBV2 and TRBJ2-7 provide the parts outside the CDR3, is EPEVTQTPSHQVTQMGQEVILRCVPISNHLYFYWYRQILGQKVEFLVSFYNNEISEKSEIFDDQFSVERPDGSNFTLKIRSTKLEDSAMYFCASSEEGLAGSYEQYFGPGTRLTVT.

This chain joins TRBV5-1 and TRBJ1-4; D possibly corresponds to TRBD1 (5 bases). The CDR3 runs 15 residues. Trimming took off 1 base at V and 6 bases at J, with 13 bases between the two ends. Germline V lookup: CDR1 SGHRS, CDR2 YFSETQ. The CDR3 protein is CASSLMEAGYEKLFF. The CDR3 coding sequence is TGCGCCAGCAGCTTGATGGAGGCAGGGTATGAAAAACTGTTTTTT.